Shown below are 7 T cell receptor beta chains from a single sample sequenced in a study of control samples from healthy donors and cancer patients. Only in-frame clones appear in the TCRdb table, and some are missing; sequencing was by immunoSEQ multiplex PCR. Of approximately 230,000 clones detected, about four fifths appear once; the ten largest clones hold about 14%. The specimen was PBMCs. The receptors shown here come from an older woman with lung cancer.

This clone occurred once. The chain recombines TRBV27 with TRBJ2-3, with D possibly matching TRBD2 (5 bases). The CDR3 is 13 amino acids. Germline V CDR1 and CDR2: MNHEY, SMNVEV (reference sequence). Deletions cut 2 bases from V and 4 bases from J, with 7 bases between. The CDR3 is CASSLMEADTQYF. The CDR3 region has the DNA TGTGCCAGCAGTTTAATGGAGGCAGATACGCAGTATTTT.

The chain carries TRBV6-5 and TRBJ2-6; perhaps TRBD1 as D (5 bases). V lost 10 bases to trimming and J lost 2 bases, with 15 bases between them. Germline CDR1 MNHEY, CDR2 SVGAGI. The CDR3 has 15 amino acids. The CDR3 region has the DNA TGTGCCACCGGACCTAGGGGTACTGGGGCCAACGTCCTGACTTTC. This translates into CATGPRGTGANVLTF.

This clone appeared many times. This specimen includes other DNA sequences encoding the same CDR3. This chain uses TRBV6-5 with TRBJ2-7; 9 bases map to TRBD1. The V gene end was trimmed by 6 bases and the J gene end by 1 base; junction bases not matched to a gene: 4. This CDR3 is built from 14 residues. Germline V gene sequence: CDR1 MNHEY, CDR2 SVGAGI. The chain's CDR3 is CASSRQGGSYEQYF. The CDR3 DNA is TGTGCCAGCAGCCGACAGGGGGGTTCCTACGAGCAGTACTTC.

CDR3: CASTGEYF. The CDR3 bases are TGTGCCAGCACCGGAGAGTACTTC. The chain carries TRBV9 and TRBJ2-7; D is undetermined. The CDR3 has 8 amino acids. Trimming shortened V by 6 bases and J by 11 bases, and 6 bases separated the two germline ends. Germline values: CDR1 SGDLS, CDR2 YYNGEE.

The CDR3 reads CASSSTGDTNYGYTF. The DNA of the CDR3 is TGCGCCAGCAGCTCTACAGGGGATACTAACTATGGCTACACCTTC. The V call is TRBV4-1, the J call TRBJ1-2, with 7 nucleotides matching TRBD1. In germline, CDR1 is MGHRA, CDR2 YSYEKL. This CDR3 is built from 15 residues. Unmatched junction bases numbered 6, after V lost 5 bases and J lost 0 bases.

This chain links TRBV19 with TRBJ2-1, with 8 nucleotides matching TRBD2. Germline trimming cut 1 base from V and 2 bases from J; bases unmatched to any gene: 4. Per germline, CDR1 LNHDA and CDR2 SQIVND (reference sequence). The CDR3 loop spans 16 amino acids. The CDR3 is CASSIVGSGAYNEQFF. The CDR3 nucleotides read TGTGCCAGTAGTATAGTAGGTAGCGGGGCCTACAATGAGCAGTTCTTC.

This rearrangement joins TRBV3-1 (or the pseudogene TRBV3-2) to TRBJ2-7, with 11 bases lining up with TRBD2. The trim removed 6 bases at V and 5 bases at J, leaving 12 bases unmatched. Germline CDR1 LGHDT, CDR2 YNNKEL (reference sequence). This CDR3 comprises 16 residues. The CDR3 DNA follows: TGTGCCAGCAGTTCGACTAGCGGGGCCAAGTGGAACGAGCAGTACTTC. Translation: CASSSTSGAKWNEQYF.